Listed below are T cell receptor beta chains from one sample, sequenced in a study of breast tumors, draining lymph nodes, adjacent tissues. Each CDR3 protein gets one entry after TCRdb re-called the multiplex PCR reads with MiXCR. The data hold around 230,000 distinct CDR3 sequences, with about a third observed a single time. Sequencing was done on a sample of axillary lymph node tissue. All receptors derive from a female donor with breast cancer. Some clones in this sample may be carry-over from other donors' samples. Each CDR3 is given with its conserved first and last residue. Expanded clones get a size class; other rows say once, few or many, or leave the size out.

TRBJ1-4,TRBV11-2,-,CASSFSTGDNNEKLFF
TRBJ2-6,TRBV11-3,-,CASSPSLGAGANVLTF
TRBJ2-3,TRBV5-4,many,CASSPPSAGQDTQYF
TRBJ2-1,TRBV2,many,CASTSLTSGSNEQFF
TRBJ2-3,TRBV24-1,many,CATSDLWLKCRDTQYF
TRBJ2-5,TRBV20-1,-,CSASPGTGLYQETQYF
TRBJ1-5,TRBV6-1,many,CASSADWSNQPQHF
TRBJ2-5,TRBV5-1,many,CASSLGHGTDQETQYF
TRBJ1-5,TRBV6-1,many,CASSEMGGQPQHF
TRBJ1-5,TRBV7-9,many,CASSPVTGINQPQHF